The clone carrying this T cell receptor beta chain has a count of ten or more. The data are from a study of T cell repertoires in cytomegalovirus infection. The CDR3 consists of 12 residues. V lost 4 bases to trimming and J lost 9 bases; unmatched junction nucleotides: 3. TCRdb re-analysed the reads in MiXCR, keeping a single row per CDR3 protein. Among 560,000 or so distinct CDR3 sequences, approximately 15% were seen once, and the ten largest hold 20% to 30%. The specimen was CD8+ T cells from PBMCs. The V gene is TRBV12-3 or TRBV12-4, the J gene TRBJ2-1; 7 positions agree with TRBD1. The sequence was collected from a human donor in good health (CMV status not recorded). Some clones in this sample may be carry-over from other donors' samples. The CDR3 nucleotides read TGTGCCAGCAGTTCACAGGGGTCTGAGCAGTTCTTC. Protein product: CASSSQGSEQFF.